This T cell receptor beta chain is from a study of identical twins. MiXCR, run by TCRdb on the 5' RACE reads, gives a single entry per CDR3 protein. This table holds 450,000 or so distinct CDR3 sequences, 14% found once. In its sample, this clonotype was seen a few times. With V trimmed by 4 bases and J by 8 bases, 15 bases remained unmatched. This CDR3 has 17 residues. Germline V CDR1 and CDR2: SGHRS, YFSETQ. The data also belong to a second study, concerning yellow fever vaccine responses in identical twins.

This TCR was recovered from a woman between 18 and 30 years old in good health. The chain recombines TRBV5-1 with TRBJ1-4, with TRBD1 identical over 9 bases. The sequenced sample was CD4+ T cells sorted from blood. The CDR3 here is CASSKAGLWTGDEKLFF. The CDR3 DNA is TGCGCCAGCAGCAAAGCGGGCCTATGGACAGGGGACGAAAAACTGTTTTTT. Full variable domain (remainder filled in from reference TRBV5-1 and TRBJ1-4): KAGVTQTPRYLIKTRGQQVTLSCSPISGHRSVSWYQQTPGQGLQFLFEYFSETQRNKGNFPGRFSGRQFSNSRSEMNVSTLELGDSALYLCASSKAGLWTGDEKLFFGSGTQLSVL.